These 29 T cell receptor beta chains share one sample of origin, sequenced in a study of CD8 T cells in ankylosing spondylitis (TCRdb year 2017). What the work shows at the level of the full study, not this receptor alone: A TCR beta motif of several highly homologous amino acid variants appeared characteristic of blood from ankylosing spondylitis patients.

Antigen specificity for these receptors is unknown. Libraries came from 5' RACE. Reads for this sample came from an Illumina HiSeq 2500. The raw public data were reprocessed by TCRdb itself: fastp quality trimming at Q25, MiXCR clonotype calling, in-frame beta chains only. When rows share a CDR3 protein, they turn into one entry using the most common DNA and genes. The sample table lists 75,000 to 95,000 distinct CDR3 sequences, about 9% of them with a count of one. Clones ranked in the top ten supply around 30% of the sample. The material sequenced was blood, either unsorted or a sorted T cell fraction (not recorded which). Receptors originate from a male donor with ankylosing spondylitis.

The V gene is TRBV19, the J gene TRBJ1-1; D unclear. Trimming pared 3 bases from V and 1 base from J, leaving 3 bases between. Germline-derived CDR1 and CDR2 are LNHDA and SQIVND (reference sequence). The CDR3 has 12 amino acids. This chain's CDR3 is CASSISNTEAFF. The CDR3 DNA reads TGTGCCAGTAGTATCTCGAACACTGAAGCTTTCTTT.

At least ten counts were recorded for this clonotype. The V and J genes are TRBV5-1 and TRBJ2-1; D remains unclear. The CDR3 runs 13 residues. Germline V gives CDR1 SGHRS, CDR2 YFSETQ. With 4 bases removed from V and 8 bases from J, the gap between germline ends came to 13 bases. DNA of the CDR3: TGCGCCAGCAGCCACCCCAACTCGGATGAGCAGTTCTTC. Translation: CASSHPNSDEQFF.

This clonotype was observed a few times. The V and J genes are TRBV7-9 and TRBJ2-5; 14 bases are shared with TRBD2. After removal of 1 base from V and 4 bases from J, the junction contained 5 bases not matched to a gene. CDR1 is SEHNR and CDR2 is FQNEAQ in the germline V gene (reference sequence). The CDR3 spans 17 residues. Written as DNA, the CDR3 is TGTGCCAGCAGCTTAGGATCGGGACTAGCGGGAGCAGAGACCCAGTACTTC. Encoded protein: CASSLGSGLAGAETQYF.

This clonotype was counted many times. The gene calls are TRBV4-2 and TRBJ2-3; TRBD2 aligns across 8 bases. Germline CDR1 reads LGHNA; CDR2 reads YNFKEQ. CDR3 size: 17 residues. The junction had 9 bases not matched to a gene; V was cut back by 0 bases and J by 4 bases. CDR3 residues: CASSQERSGSPPDTQYF. CDR3 bases: TGTGCCAGCAGCCAAGAGAGGAGCGGGAGCCCCCCAGATACGCAGTATTTT.

This chain joins TRBV7-2 and TRBJ2-3; D gene uncertain. Germline values: CDR1 SGHTA, CDR2 FQGNSA. This CDR3 comprises 12 residues. Trimming pared 5 bases from V and 3 bases from J, leaving 6 bases between. The CDR3 loop reads CASSTLTDTQYF. CDR3 nucleotides: TGTGCCAGCAGCACCTTAACAGATACGCAGTATTTT. Looking up the rest from reference TRBV7-2 and TRBJ2-3 gives the full variable domain: GAGVSQSPSNKVTEKGKDVELRCDPISGHTALYWYRQSLGQGLEFLIYFQGNSAPDKSGLPSDRFSAERTGGSVSTLTIQRTQQEDSAVYLCASSTLTDTQYFGPGTRLTVL.

This clonotype was counted only a few times. The limits of the CDR3 on the DNA are not certain, so only TCRdb's listed CDR3 is given. The CDR3 loop is CASSLFLWDRTSGSESRGNEQFF. This rearrangement joins TRBV27 to TRBJ2-1; the table's D gene call, TRBD2, was not cross checked with the DNA. In germline, CDR1 is MNHEY, CDR2 SMNVEV (reference sequence). The CDR3 region is 23 residues in length, termini included.

The V gene is TRBV30, the J gene TRBJ1-2, with D possibly TRBD1 on 5 matching bases. Germline V CDR1 and CDR2: GTSNPN, SVGIG (reference sequence). Between the trimmed V and J ends, which lost 5 bases and 5 bases, there was a span of 12 bases. This CDR3 has 12 amino acids. DNA of the CDR3: TGTGCCTGGTTGACAGATGGTTATGGCTACACCTTC. Translated: CAWLTDGYGYTF.

There are many counts of this clonotype. V usage is TRBV15 and J usage is TRBJ2-3; 9 bases match TRBD1. The CDR3 extends over 15 amino acids. With 3 bases clipped from V and 5 bases from J, the junction kept 6 bases outside the gene matches. Germline V lookup: CDR1 LNHNV, CDR2 YYDKDF (reference sequence). CDR3 residues: CATSRMTGGLDTQYF. The CDR3 coding sequence is TGTGCCACCAGCAGGATGACAGGGGGACTAGATACGCAGTATTTT.

This clonotype was detected ten times or more. The chain couples TRBV3-1 to TRBJ2-7; 10 bases are a match to TRBD2. Losses at the gene ends were 0 bases for V and 1 base for J; bases not matched to a gene: 9. The CDR3 contains 18 residues. Germline CDR1 reads LGHDT; CDR2 reads YNNKEL (reference sequence). Here the CDR3 DNA reads TGTGCCAGCAGCCAAGATAGACTAGCGGGTATGAGATCCTACGAGCAGTACTTC. This codes for CASSQDRLAGMRSYEQYF.

The gene calls are TRBV29-1 and TRBJ2-7; 7 nucleotides match TRBD1. Per germline, CDR1 SQVTM and CDR2 ANQGSEA. With 2 bases clipped from V and 6 bases from J, the junction kept 13 bases outside the gene matches. This CDR3 has 15 residues. CDR3 residues: CSVEWGDRVSGEQYF. The CDR3 nucleotides are TGCAGCGTTGAATGGGGTGACAGGGTGAGTGGCGAGCAGTACTTC.

In nucleotides, the CDR3 is TGTGCCAGCAGCTTAGGGACAGGGGGCGCTTACCATAGCAATCAGCCCCAGCATTTT. The encoded protein is CASSLGTGGAYHSNQPQHF. V gene TRBV7-8 combines with J gene TRBJ1-5; 11 positions match TRBD1. The CDR3 length is 19 residues. Germline V gene data show CDR1 as SGHVS and CDR2 as FQNEAQ. After removal of 1 base from V and 0 bases from J, the junction contained 8 bases not matched to a gene.

The chain couples TRBV6-1 to TRBJ2-7; TRBD1 or TRBD2 may be the D gene (5 bases each). The V end was cut by 8 bases, the J end by 3 bases, with 20 bases between. This CDR3 comprises 15 residues. The V gene's germline CDR1 is MNHNS and CDR2 SASEGT. The CDR3 bases are TGTGCCAGCGAGAACGGGGACCTCTGGGGCTACGAGCAGTACTTC. Translating it yields CASENGDLWGYEQYF.

The V and J genes are TRBV3-1 and TRBJ2-7; TRBD1 aligns across 8 bases. CDR3 length: 13 amino acids. Losses at the gene ends were 4 bases for V and 5 bases for J; bases not matched to a gene: 4. Germline-derived CDR1 and CDR2 are LGHDT and YNNKEL (reference sequence). The CDR3 DNA sequence: TGTGCCAGCAGCCGGACAGGGTGGGACGAGCAGTACTTC. This translates into CASSRTGWDEQYF.

This chain joins TRBV6-1 and TRBJ2-5; 9 bases fit TRBD1. After removal of 0 bases from V and 3 bases from J, the junction contained 5 bases not matched to a gene. Germline V gene sequence: CDR1 MNHNS, CDR2 SASEGT. The length of the CDR3 is 16 residues. CDR3 in amino acids: CASSEAIGTGKETQYF. The CDR3, as DNA: TGTGCCAGCAGTGAAGCCATAGGGACAGGGAAAGAGACCCAGTACTTC.

There are many counts of this clonotype. The V gene is TRBV20-1, the J gene TRBJ1-1, with D unclear. Germline V gives CDR1 DFQATT, CDR2 SNEGSKA (reference sequence). This CDR3 has 14 residues. Trimming pared 6 bases from V and 0 bases from J, leaving 14 bases between. The CDR3 DNA sequence: TGCAGTGCCCCTGACAAATCAATGAACACTGAAGCTTTCTTT. The encoded protein is CSAPDKSMNTEAFF.

There are many counts of this clonotype. This chain links TRBV14 with TRBJ2-1, with 11 bases matching TRBD2. The germline V gene encodes CDR1 SGHDN and CDR2 FVKESK. The V gene end was trimmed by 7 bases and the J gene end by 9 bases; junction bases not matched to a gene: 14. The CDR3 extends over 16 amino acids. This CDR3 is CASTDLASGRSGEQFF. The CDR3 DNA sequence: TGTGCCAGCACGGACCTTGCTAGCGGGAGGTCGGGTGAGCAGTTCTTC. The entire variable domain, with the rest obtained from reference TRBV14 and TRBJ2-1, is as follows: EAGVTQFPSHSVIEKGQTVTLRCDPISGHDNLYWYRRVMGKEIKFLLHFVKESKQDESGMPNNRFLAERTGGTYSTLKVQPAELEDSGVYFCASTDLASGRSGEQFFGPGTRLTVL.

This clonotype was picked up a small number of times. The genes are TRBV7-9 and TRBJ1-6; D gene unclear. Trimming stripped 6 bases from V and 7 bases from J, with 10 bases between. Germline V gene sequence: CDR1 SEHNR, CDR2 FQNEAQ (reference sequence). The CDR3 extends over 13 amino acids. The CDR3 loop is CASSPGNNSPLHF. The CDR3 DNA reads as TGTGCCAGCAGTCCCGGGAACAATTCACCCCTCCACTTT.

This clonotype was seen a handful of times. The rearrangement uses TRBV3-1 and TRBJ1-2, with D unresolved. Trimming shortened V by 8 bases and J by 2 bases, and 6 bases separated the two germline ends. Germline V gene data show CDR1 as LGHDT and CDR2 as YNNKEL (reference sequence). CDR3 length: 11 amino acids. The CDR3 spells CASGENYGYTF. The CDR3 bases are TGTGCCAGCGGGGAGAACTATGGCTACACCTTC.

The rearrangement links TRBV27 to TRBJ1-1; D is unresolved. From germline, CDR1 is MNHEY and CDR2 SMNVEV (reference sequence). V lost 1 base to trimming and J lost 2 bases, with 11 bases between them. The CDR3 consists of 15 residues. CDR3: CASSLYSGANTEAFF. The DNA of the CDR3 is TGTGCCAGCAGTTTATATTCGGGCGCCAACACTGAAGCTTTCTTT.

This clonotype was counted many times. The CDR3 DNA reads as TGTGCCAGCAGCGGACAAGGGGCCGGGGAGCTGTTTTTT. Protein: CASSGQGAGELFF. The chain has TRBV7-9 and TRBJ2-2; perhaps TRBD1 as D (5 bases). Germline values: CDR1 SEHNR, CDR2 FQNEAQ (reference sequence). Trimming pared 5 bases from V and 6 bases from J, leaving 10 bases between. This CDR3 spans 13 amino acids.

CDR3 DNA sequence: TGTGCCAGCAGTTCTGCCCACTCGACAGGGGAATCCCACAATGAGCAGTTCTTC. Its translation is CASSSAHSTGESHNEQFF. The genes are TRBV6-5 and TRBJ2-1; TRBD1 aligns across 8 bases. CDR3 length: 18 amino acids. Germline loops: CDR1 MNHEY, CDR2 SVGAGI. Trimming at V came to 4 bases and at J to 5 bases, leaving 16 bases not matched to a gene.

This clonotype was found a few times. V usage is TRBV4-1 and J usage is TRBJ2-1; the D gene is possibly TRBD1 (6 bases). Germline CDR1 reads MGHRA; CDR2 reads YSYEKL. The V gene lost 0 bases and the J gene lost 4 bases, with 16 bases spanning the gap. The CDR3 loop spans 17 amino acids. Written as DNA, the CDR3 is TGCGCCAGCAGCCAAGAAAGTGACAGGAGATTTTACAATGAGCAGTTCTTC. Its translation: CASSQESDRRFYNEQFF.

This clonotype was observed a few times. CDR3: CASSPSGEEQYV. The CDR3 DNA follows: TGTGCCAGCTCACCGTCGGGAGAGGAGCAGTACGTC. This sequence joins TRBV18 and TRBJ2-7, with D possibly being TRBD2 (6 bases). Trimming left V 3 bases short and J 7 bases short, with 10 bases between. CDR1 and CDR2 from the germline V gene are KGHSH and LQKENI. The CDR3 runs 12 residues.

This clonotype was picked up many times. J is TRBJ1-1 and V is TRBV3-1; no clear D. Germline V gives CDR1 LGHDT, CDR2 YNNKEL (reference sequence). Trimming pared 0 bases from V and 3 bases from J, leaving 11 bases between. CDR3 size: 15 residues. CDR3 nucleotides: TGTGCCAGCAGCCAAGATCTCGGTAGGGACACTGAAGCTTTCTTT. It is translated as CASSQDLGRDTEAFF.

This clonotype was picked up one time. The V and J genes are TRBV2 and TRBJ2-1; 9 bases line up with TRBD1. From germline, CDR1 is SNHLY and CDR2 FYNNEI. V lost 7 bases to trimming and J lost 6 bases; unmatched junction nucleotides: 4. The CDR3 has 13 residues. Written as DNA, the CDR3 is TGTGCCAGCAACATGGACAGGGGCAATGAGCAGTTCTTC. This sequence encodes CASNMDRGNEQFF.

The chain recombines TRBV27 with TRBJ2-1; 12 bases agree with TRBD2. Trimming took 8 bases from V and 7 from J; bases not matched to a gene: 6. CDR1 is MNHEY, CDR2 SMNVEV, per germline (reference sequence). CDR3 size: 14 residues. The CDR3 nucleotides are TGTGCCAGCGCCCTAGCGGGAGGGGGGAATGAGCAGTTCTTC. Protein product: CASALAGGGNEQFF.

This clonotype came up a few times. The chain couples TRBV5-6 to TRBJ2-5; D remains ambiguous. CDR3 length equals 13 residues. The germline gives CDR1 SGHDT, CDR2 YYEEEE. Trimming removed 0 bases from V and 5 bases from J, with 8 bases in between. The DNA for the CDR3 is TGTGCCAGCAGCTTGGTAACGTTTGAGACCCAGTACTTC. Residues: CASSLVTFETQYF.

This clonotype has only a few counts. This sequence joins TRBV5-6 and TRBJ2-1; D possibly corresponds to TRBD2 (5 bases). Germline V CDR1 and CDR2: SGHDT, YYEEEE. This CDR3 region has 14 residues. Trimming left V 3 bases short and J 4 bases short, with 11 bases between. In DNA, the CDR3 is TGTGCCAGCAGCTATTGGACGGGATACAATGAGCAGTTCTTC. Its translation is CASSYWTGYNEQFF.

The rearrangement links TRBV10-3 to TRBJ2-5; D perhaps matches TRBD1 (6 bases). The germline CDR1 and CDR2 sequences are ENHRY and SYGVKD. Trimming took off 10 bases at V and 3 bases at J, with 33 bases between the two ends. The CDR3 totals 19 residues. The CDR3 reads CATQLWLQGTGPPKETQYF. The CDR3 bases are TGTGCCACCCAACTCTGGCTACAGGGAACGGGACCCCCAAAAGAGACCCAGTACTTC.